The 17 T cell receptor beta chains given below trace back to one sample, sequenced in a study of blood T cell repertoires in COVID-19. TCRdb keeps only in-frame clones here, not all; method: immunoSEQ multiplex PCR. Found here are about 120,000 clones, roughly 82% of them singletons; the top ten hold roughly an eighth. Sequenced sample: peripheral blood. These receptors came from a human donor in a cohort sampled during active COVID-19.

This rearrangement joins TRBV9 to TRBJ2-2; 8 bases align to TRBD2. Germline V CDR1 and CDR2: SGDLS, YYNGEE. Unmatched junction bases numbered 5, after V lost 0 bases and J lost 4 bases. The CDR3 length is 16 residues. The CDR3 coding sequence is TGTGCCAGCAGCGTAGGTGTCGGGGGGGCCACCGGGGAGCTGTTTTTT. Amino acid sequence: CASSVGVGGATGELFF.

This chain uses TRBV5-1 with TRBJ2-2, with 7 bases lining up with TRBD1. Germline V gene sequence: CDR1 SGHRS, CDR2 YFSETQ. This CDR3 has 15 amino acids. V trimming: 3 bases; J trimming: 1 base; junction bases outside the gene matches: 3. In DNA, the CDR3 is TGCGCCAGCAGCTGGGACAGCGAGAACACCGGGGAGCTGTTTTTT. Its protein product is CASSWDSENTGELFF.

The CDR3 sequence is CASSTGDTQYF. The CDR3 coding sequence is TGTGCCAGCTCCACCGGGGATACGCAGTATTTT. The V gene is TRBV12-3 or TRBV12-4, the J gene TRBJ2-3; D remains unclear. V was trimmed by 8 bases and J by 6 bases, leaving 9 bases between them. The CDR3 is 11 amino acids.

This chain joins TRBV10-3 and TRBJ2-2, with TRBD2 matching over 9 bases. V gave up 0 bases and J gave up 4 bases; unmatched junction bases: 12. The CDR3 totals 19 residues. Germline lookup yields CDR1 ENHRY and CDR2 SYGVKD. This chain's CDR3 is CAISESFASGASSTGELFF. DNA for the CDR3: TGTGCCATCAGTGAGTCGTTCGCTAGCGGGGCCTCGAGCACCGGGGAGCTGTTTTTT.

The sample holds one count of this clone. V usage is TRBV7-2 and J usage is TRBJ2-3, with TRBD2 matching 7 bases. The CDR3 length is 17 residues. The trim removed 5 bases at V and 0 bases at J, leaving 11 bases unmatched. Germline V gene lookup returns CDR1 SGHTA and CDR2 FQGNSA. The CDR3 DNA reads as TGTGCCAGCAGCAATTGGCTAGCGGCGCCCAGCACAGATACGCAGTATTTT. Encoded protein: CASSNWLAAPSTDTQYF.

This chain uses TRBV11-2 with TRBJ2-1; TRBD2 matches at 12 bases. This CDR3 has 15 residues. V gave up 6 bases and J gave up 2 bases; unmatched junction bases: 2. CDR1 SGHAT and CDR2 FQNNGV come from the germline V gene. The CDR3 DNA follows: TGTGCCAGCAGGTCTAGCGGGGGGGCCTACAATGAGCAGTTCTTC. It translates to CASRSSGGAYNEQFF.

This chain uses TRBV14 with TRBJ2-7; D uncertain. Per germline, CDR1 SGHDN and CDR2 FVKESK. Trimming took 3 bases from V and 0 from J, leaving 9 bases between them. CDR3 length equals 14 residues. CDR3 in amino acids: CASSQWASSYEQYF. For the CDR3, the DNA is TGTGCCAGCAGCCAGTGGGCCAGCTCCTACGAGCAGTACTTC. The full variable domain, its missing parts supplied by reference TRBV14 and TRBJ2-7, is EAGVTQFPSHSVIEKGQTVTLRCDPISGHDNLYWYRRVMGKEIKFLLHFVKESKQDESGMPNNRFLAERTGGTYSTLKVQPAELEDSGVYFCASSQWASSYEQYFGPGTRLTVT.

This CDR3 reads CASVRTSGASNTGELFF. In DNA, the CDR3 is TGTGCCTCTGTCCGGACTAGCGGGGCTTCGAACACCGGGGAGCTGTTTTTT. The chain is built from TRBV19 and TRBJ2-2, with 12 bases that match TRBD2. V lost 11 bases and J lost 0; bases outside the gene matches: 10. CDR3 length: 17 amino acids. Looked up from germline, CDR1 is LNHDA and CDR2 is SQIVND (reference sequence).

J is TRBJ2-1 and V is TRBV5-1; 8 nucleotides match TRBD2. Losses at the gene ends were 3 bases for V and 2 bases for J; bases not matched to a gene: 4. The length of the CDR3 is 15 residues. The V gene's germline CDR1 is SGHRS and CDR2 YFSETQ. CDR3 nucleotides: TGCGCCAGCAGCTCATTTAGCGGGGCCTACAATGAGCAGTTCTTC. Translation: CASSSFSGAYNEQFF.

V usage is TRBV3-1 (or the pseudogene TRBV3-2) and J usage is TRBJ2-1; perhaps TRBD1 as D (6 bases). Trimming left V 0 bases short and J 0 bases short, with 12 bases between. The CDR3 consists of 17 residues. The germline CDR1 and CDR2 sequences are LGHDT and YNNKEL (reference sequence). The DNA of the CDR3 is TGTGCCAGCAGCCAAGACCTTAGGGGGAGCTCCTACAATGAGCAGTTCTTC. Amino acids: CASSQDLRGSSYNEQFF.

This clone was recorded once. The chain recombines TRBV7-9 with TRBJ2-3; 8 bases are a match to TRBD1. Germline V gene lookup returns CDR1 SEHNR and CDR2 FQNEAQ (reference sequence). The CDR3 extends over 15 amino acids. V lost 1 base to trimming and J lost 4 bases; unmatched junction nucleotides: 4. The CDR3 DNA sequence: TGTGCCAGCAGCTTAGGGCTGGACAGGGCAGATACGCAGTATTTT. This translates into CASSLGLDRADTQYF.

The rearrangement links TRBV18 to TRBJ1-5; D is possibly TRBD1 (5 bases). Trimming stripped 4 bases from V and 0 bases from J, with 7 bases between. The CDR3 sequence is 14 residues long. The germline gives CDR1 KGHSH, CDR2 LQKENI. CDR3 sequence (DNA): TGTGCCAGCTCACAGGGGTATAGCAATCAGCCCCAGCATTTT. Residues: CASSQGYSNQPQHF.

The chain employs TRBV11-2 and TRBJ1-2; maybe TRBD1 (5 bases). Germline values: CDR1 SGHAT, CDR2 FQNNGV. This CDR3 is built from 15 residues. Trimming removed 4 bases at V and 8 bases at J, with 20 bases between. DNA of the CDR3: TGTGCCAGCAGCTCCGCATGGCGGGGCGGAGAAGGCTACACCTTC. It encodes CASSSAWRGGEGYTF.

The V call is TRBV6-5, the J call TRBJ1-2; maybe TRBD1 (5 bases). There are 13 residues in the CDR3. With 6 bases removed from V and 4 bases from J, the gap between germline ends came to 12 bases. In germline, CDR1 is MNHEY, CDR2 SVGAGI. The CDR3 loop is CASSPIGGYGYTF. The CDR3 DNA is TGTGCCAGCAGCCCGATCGGGGGCTATGGCTACACCTTC.

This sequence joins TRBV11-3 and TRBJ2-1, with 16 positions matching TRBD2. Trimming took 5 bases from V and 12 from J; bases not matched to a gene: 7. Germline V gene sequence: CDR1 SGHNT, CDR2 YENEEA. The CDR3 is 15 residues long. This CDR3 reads CASSQGTSGGAPQFF. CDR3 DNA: TGTGCCAGCAGCCAGGGGACTAGCGGGGGGGCCCCGCAGTTCTTC.

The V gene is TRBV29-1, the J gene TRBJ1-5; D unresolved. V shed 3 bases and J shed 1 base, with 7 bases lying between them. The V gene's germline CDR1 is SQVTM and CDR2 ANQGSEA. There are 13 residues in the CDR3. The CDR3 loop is CSVEVESNQPQHF. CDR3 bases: TGCAGCGTTGAGGTGGAGAGCAATCAGCCCCAGCATTTT.

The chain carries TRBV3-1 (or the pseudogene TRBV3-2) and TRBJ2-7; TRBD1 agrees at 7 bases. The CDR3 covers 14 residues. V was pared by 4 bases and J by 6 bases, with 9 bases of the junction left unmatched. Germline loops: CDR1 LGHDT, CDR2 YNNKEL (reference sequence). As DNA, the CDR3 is TGTGCCAGCAGCCCTCGGGGCAGGGGGTCCGAGCAGTACTTC. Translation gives CASSPRGRGSEQYF.